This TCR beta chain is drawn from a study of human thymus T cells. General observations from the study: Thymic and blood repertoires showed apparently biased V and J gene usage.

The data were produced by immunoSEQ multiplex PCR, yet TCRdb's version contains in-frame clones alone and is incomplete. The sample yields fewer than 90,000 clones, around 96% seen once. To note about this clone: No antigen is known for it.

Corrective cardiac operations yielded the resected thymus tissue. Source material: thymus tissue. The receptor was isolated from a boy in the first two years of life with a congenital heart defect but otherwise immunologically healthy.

The CDR3 region has the DNA TGCGCCAGCAGCCAAGCTCCAGCGACAGGGCCACAAGAGACCCAGTACTTC. Protein: CASSQAPATGPQETQYF. V gene TRBV4-3 combines with J gene TRBJ2-5; TRBD1 aligns across 7 bases. The CDR3 loop spans 17 amino acids. V was clipped by 1 base and J by 2 bases; unmatched bases: 10. In germline, CDR1 is LGHNA, CDR2 YSLEER.